The 5 T cell receptor beta chains below were found in one sample sequenced in a study of blood T cells in healthy people across ages. Alongside a J-beta primer mix, a sample-barcoded 5' primer served in a second PCR lasting roughly 6 to 11 cycles. TCRdb used MiXCR to reprocess the 5' RACE reads, holding one entry per CDR3 protein. The sample has about 760,000 distinct CDR3 sequences; around 25% are singletons. In addition, the sample was reused for a study of T cells of mothers and their children.

Sequencing was done on a sample of blood. These receptor sequences come from a boy aged 5 to 17 in good health.

The chain links TRBV5-1 to TRBJ2-7; D assignment may be TRBD1 or TRBD2 (6 bases each). The germline V gene has CDR1 SGHRS and CDR2 YFSETQ. The CDR3 spans 14 residues. V lost 4 bases, J lost 3 bases, and 14 bases lay in between. In DNA, the CDR3 is TGCGCCAGCAGCCGAGAGGGGGGAGACTACGAGCAGTACTTC. It encodes CASSREGGDYEQYF.

This clonotype was counted only a few times. The chain carries TRBV21-1 and TRBJ2-1; the D segment call TRBD2 is taken from the table without a DNA check. TRBV21-1 is described as a pseudogene. The CDR3 length is 19 residues. The CDR3 sequence is CASSPEGAGALSSYNEQFF. For the CDR3, the DNA is TGTGCCAGCAGCCCCGAGGGAGCGGGGGCCCTTAGCTCCTACAATGAGCAGTTCTTC.

This clonotype has only a few counts. The CDR3 sequence: CASSLAVTYEQYF. The CDR3 DNA is TGCGCCAGCAGCTTGGCGGTTACCTACGAGCAGTACTTC. The chain combines TRBV5-1 with TRBJ2-7; D unresolved. The CDR3 is made up of 13 amino acids. The germline V gene has CDR1 SGHRS and CDR2 YFSETQ. The V end lost 0 bases, the J end lost 2 bases, and 6 bases lay between the germline ends.

With respect to this clonotype: The junction and the germline gene differ at one end; a read error may be behind it. The chain uses TRBV27 and TRBJ2-7; D remains unclear. Germline V CDR1 and CDR2: MNHEY, SMNVEV (reference sequence). This CDR3 contains 12 residues. The CDR3 sequence is CASSSPPGQPGF. The CDR3 nucleotides are TGTGCCAGCAGCTCCCCACCAGGCCAGCCCGGCTTC.

This sequence joins TRBV29-1 and TRBJ2-2; D is unresolved. This CDR3 contains 14 residues. Germline CDR1 SQVTM, CDR2 ANQGSEA. V was clipped by 3 bases and J by 0 bases, with 8 bases between them. The CDR3 DNA reads as TGCAGCGTTGAGCCCCGTTCGAACACCGGGGAGCTGTTTTTT. Residues: CSVEPRSNTGELFF.